The text below deals with one TCR beta chain. Its matching antigen is unknown. None of the participants with HIV were treated outside the United States. Germline assignment: CDR1 MNHEY and CDR2 SMNVEV (reference sequence). The CDR3 is 16 amino acids. V gave up 5 bases and J gave up 0 bases; unmatched junction bases: 6. Sequencing relied on immunoSEQ assay v3.0, run at survey level. Some clones are missing from TCRdb's copy, which holds only in-frame ones; the method was immunoSEQ multiplex PCR. The data hold 20,000 to 25,000 clones, with nearly 95% observed a single time. The source of the sample is a study of long-term antiretroviral therapy in people with HIV. Study results and limitations: Every time point showed a repertoire led by clones expanded before ART.

The sample consisted of unsorted PBMCs, taken 4.4 years after starting antiretroviral therapy. The origin of this receptor is a woman in her fifties or sixties with HIV. The rearrangement joins TRBV27 to TRBJ2-7; TRBD1 matches 11 bases. The CDR3 is CASSPRTGGYSYEQYF. In DNA form, the CDR3 reads TGTGCCAGCAGTCCGAGGACAGGGGGCTACTCCTACGAGCAGTACTTC.